The rows below give T cell receptor beta chains drawn from one sample of a study of shared clonotypes between healthy human individuals. Here immunoSEQ multiplex PCR was the method, and the copy in TCRdb shows in-frame clones only, minus some. The sample lists hundreds of thousands of clones, around 77% occurring once. Material for sequencing was PBMCs. The source is a woman aged 40 to 50 in good health. Some clones in this sample may be carry-over from other donors' samples. The CDR3 runs from the conserved cysteine through the conserved F or W.

TRBV5-8	TRBJ2-7	CASSARQFASYEQYF
TRBV7-2	TRBJ1-2	CASSPEGGRRGYGYTF
TRBV7-9	TRBJ1-4	CASSPSGQVHEKLFF
TRBV7-8	TRBJ2-5	CASSLDGMGPGRETQYF
TRBV5-6	TRBJ1-1	CASSLGSGLWEAFF
TRBV30	TRBJ1-3	CAWAGDSGNTIYF
TRBV5-8	TRBJ2-7	CASSATLYEQYF
TRBV28	TRBJ1-2	CASYFGTGQGDYYGYTF
TRBV9	TRBJ2-5	CASSGLTTSGTQYF
TRBV28	TRBJ2-7	CASTPDGAYEQYF
TRBV4-1	TRBJ2-1	CASSQDGLASGDEQFF
TRBV9	TRBJ2-5	CASSGGVRMKETQYF
TRBV5-6	TRBJ2-3	CASSLMGLVGDTQYF
TRBV2	TRBJ2-7	CASSDTGPAGVGGSYEQYF
TRBV19	TRBJ1-5	CASSERGQPQHF
TRBV19	TRBJ2-2	CASSPWGAAGELFF
TRBV9	TRBJ2-1	CASSPRLAGGPGNEQFF
TRBV18	TRBJ1-5	CASSPGENQPQHF
TRBV25-1	TRBJ1-1	CASSDTGDLNTEAFF
TRBV6-1	TRBJ2-3	CASSREQGGDTQYF
TRBV5-4	TRBJ2-7	CASSFSGTPYEQYF
TRBV10-3	TRBJ2-7	CAISEALGGSYEQYF
TRBV7-5	TRBJ2-7	CVRSLAAPRSGQGVPNYEQYF
TRBV9	TRBJ2-6	CASSATRGARVLTF
TRBV5-1	TRBJ2-1	CASRPAIDNEQFF
TRBV7-8	TRBJ1-5	CASSLPGGNQPQHF
TRBV7-9	TRBJ2-2	CASSFFRVAGELFF
TRBV6-6	TRBJ2-3	CASRGGRRRGTDTQYF
TRBV19	TRBJ2-5	CASGPWDGETQYF
TRBV5-1	TRBJ2-1	CASRQDITYNEQFF
TRBV28	TRBJ2-1	CASSDGRGDEQFF
TRBV27	TRBJ2-7	CASSSKPGQGIGQYF
TRBV11-2	TRBJ1-1	CASSFTFSRGAFF
TRBV15	TRBJ2-3	CATSSGTSGSTDTQYF
TRBV19	TRBJ1-5	CASSTRTGGYSNQPQHF
TRBV27	TRBJ2-1	CASSTPATSGRMNEQFF
TRBV10-2	TRBJ2-7	CASSGAETYEQYF
TRBV7-2	TRBJ2-3	CASSLVASGSGTDTQYF
TRBV28	TRBJ2-1	CASSGGAVNEQFF
TRBV11-1	TRBJ2-7	CASSLLAGVSYEQYF
TRBV5-1	TRBJ2-7	CASSPAGGTSEIYEQYF
TRBV10-3	TRBJ1-4	CAISEGKGSNEKLFF
TRBV6-6	TRBJ2-5	CASTETGGAKETQYF
TRBV2	TRBJ2-7	CASRTGTGAPGSYEQYF
TRBV5-4	TRBJ2-7	CTSSFYPGEQYF
TRBV18	TRBJ2-5	CASSPPVVDTQETQYF
TRBV7-9	TRBJ2-3	CASSMGGRPDTQYF
TRBV4-3	TRBJ2-2	CASSRLSGGANTGELFF
TRBV9	TRBJ2-7	CASSPGTGTYEQYF
TRBV7-3	TRBJ2-3	CASSLRQGGLSTDTQYF
TRBV29-1	TRBJ2-7	CSANSGRNYEQYF
TRBV6-5	TRBJ2-2	CASSSGAWELFF